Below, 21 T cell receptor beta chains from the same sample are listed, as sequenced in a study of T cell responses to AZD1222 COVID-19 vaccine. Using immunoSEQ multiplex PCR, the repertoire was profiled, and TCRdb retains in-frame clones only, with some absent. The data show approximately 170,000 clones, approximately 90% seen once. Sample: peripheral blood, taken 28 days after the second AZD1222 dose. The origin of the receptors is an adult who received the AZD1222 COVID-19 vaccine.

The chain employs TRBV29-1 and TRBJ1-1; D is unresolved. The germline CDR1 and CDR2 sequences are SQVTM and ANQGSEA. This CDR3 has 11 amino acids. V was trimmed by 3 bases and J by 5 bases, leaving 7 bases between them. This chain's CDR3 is CSVEGRTEAFF. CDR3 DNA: TGCAGCGTTGAGGGGAGAACTGAAGCTTTCTTT. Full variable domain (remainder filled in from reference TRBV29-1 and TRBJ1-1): SAVISQKPSRDICQRGTSLTIQCQVDSQVTMMFWYRQQPGQSLTLIATANQGSEATYESGFVIDKFPISRPNLTFSTLTVSNMSPEDSSIYLCSVEGRTEAFFGQGTRLTVV.

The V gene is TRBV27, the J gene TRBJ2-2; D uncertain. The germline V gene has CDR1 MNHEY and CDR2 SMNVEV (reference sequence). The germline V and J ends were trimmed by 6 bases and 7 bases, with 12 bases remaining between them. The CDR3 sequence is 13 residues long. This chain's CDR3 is CASSRSGVGELFF. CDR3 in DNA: TGTGCCAGCAGCCGGAGTGGAGTCGGGGAGCTGTTTTTT.

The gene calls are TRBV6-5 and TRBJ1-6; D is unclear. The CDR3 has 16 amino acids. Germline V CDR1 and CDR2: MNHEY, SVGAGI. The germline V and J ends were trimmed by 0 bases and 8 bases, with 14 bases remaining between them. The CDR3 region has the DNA TGTGCCAGCAGTTACTCGGGTGGGGTTTTAGATTCACCCCTCCACTTT. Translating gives CASSYSGGVLDSPLHF.

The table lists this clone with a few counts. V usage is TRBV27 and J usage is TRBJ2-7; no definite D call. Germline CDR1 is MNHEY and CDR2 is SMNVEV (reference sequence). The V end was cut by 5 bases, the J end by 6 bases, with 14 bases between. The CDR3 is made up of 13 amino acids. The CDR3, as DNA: TGTGCCAGCAGTAAATCTCATTCTCTCGAGCAGTACTTC. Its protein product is CASSKSHSLEQYF.

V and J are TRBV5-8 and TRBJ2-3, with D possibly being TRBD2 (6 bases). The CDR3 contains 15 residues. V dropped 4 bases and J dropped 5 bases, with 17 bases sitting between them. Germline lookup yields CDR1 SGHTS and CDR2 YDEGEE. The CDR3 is CASSPGTPGGDTQYF. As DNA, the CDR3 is TGTGCCAGCAGCCCCGGGACTCCTGGGGGAGATACGCAGTATTTT.

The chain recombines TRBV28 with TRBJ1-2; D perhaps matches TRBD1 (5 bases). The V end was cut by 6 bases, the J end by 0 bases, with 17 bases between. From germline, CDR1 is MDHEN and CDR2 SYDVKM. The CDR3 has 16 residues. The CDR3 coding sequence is TGTGCCAGCAGCCAGGAAGGGACCCCTACTAACTATGGCTACACCTTC. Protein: CASSQEGTPTNYGYTF.

The CDR3 loop reads CASTGQEGYYGYTF. In DNA, the CDR3 is TGTGCCAGCACCGGACAGGAGGGCTACTATGGCTACACCTTC. The chain carries TRBV2 and TRBJ1-2, with TRBD1 matching over 7 bases. This CDR3 has 14 residues. Germline CDR1 reads SNHLY; CDR2 reads FYNNEI. V trimming: 7 bases; J trimming: 3 bases; junction bases outside the gene matches: 8.

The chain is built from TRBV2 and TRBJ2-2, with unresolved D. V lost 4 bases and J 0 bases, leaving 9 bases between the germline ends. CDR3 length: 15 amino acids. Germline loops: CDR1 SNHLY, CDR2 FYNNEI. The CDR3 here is CASSVGYSNTGELFF. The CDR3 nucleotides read TGTGCCAGCAGTGTGGGGTACTCGAACACCGGGGAGCTGTTTTTT.

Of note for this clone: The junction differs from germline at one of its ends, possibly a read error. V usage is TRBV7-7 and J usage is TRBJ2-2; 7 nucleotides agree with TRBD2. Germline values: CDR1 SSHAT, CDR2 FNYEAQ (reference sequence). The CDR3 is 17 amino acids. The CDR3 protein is CASSLRIAGRNTGELFF. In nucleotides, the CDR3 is TGTGCTAGCAGCTTAAGAATAGCGGGTCGGAACACCGGGGAGCTGTTTTTT. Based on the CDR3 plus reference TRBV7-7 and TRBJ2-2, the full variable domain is GAGVSQSPRYKVTKRGQDVTLRCDPISSHATLYWYQQALGQGPEFLTYFNYEAQPDKSGLPSDRFSAERPEGSISTLTIQRTEQRDSAMYRCASSLRIAGRNTGELFFGEGSRLTVL.

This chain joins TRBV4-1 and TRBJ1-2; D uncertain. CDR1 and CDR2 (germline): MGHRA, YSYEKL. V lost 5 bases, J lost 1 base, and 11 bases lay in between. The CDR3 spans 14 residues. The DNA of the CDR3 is TGCGCCAGCAGCTTAGAAACGAGTAACTATGGCTACACCTTC. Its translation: CASSLETSNYGYTF.

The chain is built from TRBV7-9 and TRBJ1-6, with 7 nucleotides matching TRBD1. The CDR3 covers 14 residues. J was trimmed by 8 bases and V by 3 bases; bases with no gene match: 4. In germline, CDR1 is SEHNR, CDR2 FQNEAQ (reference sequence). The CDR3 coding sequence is TGTGCCAGCAGCTTGACAGGGAGACATTCACCCCTCCACTTT. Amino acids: CASSLTGRHSPLHF.

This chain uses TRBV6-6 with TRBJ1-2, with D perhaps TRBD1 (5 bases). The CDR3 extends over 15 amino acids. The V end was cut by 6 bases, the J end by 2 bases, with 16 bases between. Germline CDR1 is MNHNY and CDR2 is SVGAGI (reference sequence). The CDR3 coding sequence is TGTGCCAGCAGCAGGGATGGGACGAAGAACTATGGCTACACCTTC. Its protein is CASSRDGTKNYGYTF.

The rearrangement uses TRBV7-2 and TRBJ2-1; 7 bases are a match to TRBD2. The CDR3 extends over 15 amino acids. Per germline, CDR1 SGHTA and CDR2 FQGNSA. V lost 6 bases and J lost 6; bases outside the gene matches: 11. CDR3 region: CASRETGTTGNEQFF. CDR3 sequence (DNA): TGTGCCAGCAGAGAGACCGGGACTACGGGCAATGAGCAGTTCTTC.

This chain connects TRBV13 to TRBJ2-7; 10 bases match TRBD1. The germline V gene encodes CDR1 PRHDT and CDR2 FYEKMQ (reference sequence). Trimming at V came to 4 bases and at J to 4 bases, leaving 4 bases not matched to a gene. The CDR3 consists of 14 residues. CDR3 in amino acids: CASSSGTGVYEQYF. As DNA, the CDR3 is TGTGCCAGCAGCTCCGGGACAGGGGTGTACGAGCAGTACTTC.

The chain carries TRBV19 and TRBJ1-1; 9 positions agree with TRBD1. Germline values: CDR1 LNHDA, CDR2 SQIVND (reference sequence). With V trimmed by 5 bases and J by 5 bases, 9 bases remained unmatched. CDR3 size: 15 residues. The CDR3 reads CASSPGTGLITEAFF. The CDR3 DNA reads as TGTGCCAGTAGTCCAGGGACAGGGCTTATTACTGAAGCTTTCTTT.

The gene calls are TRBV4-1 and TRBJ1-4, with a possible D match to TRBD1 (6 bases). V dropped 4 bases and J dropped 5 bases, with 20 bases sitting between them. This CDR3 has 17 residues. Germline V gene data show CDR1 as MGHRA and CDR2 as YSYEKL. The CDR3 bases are TGCGCCAGCAGCCTCACAGGGAGGGGGGGGAGGAATGAAAAACTGTTTTTT. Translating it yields CASSLTGRGGRNEKLFF.

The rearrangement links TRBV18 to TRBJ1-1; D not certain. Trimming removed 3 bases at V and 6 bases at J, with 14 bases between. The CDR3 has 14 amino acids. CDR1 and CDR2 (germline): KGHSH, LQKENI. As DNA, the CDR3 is TGTGCCAGCTCACCTCGCGGGTCTTCCGCTGAAGCTTTCTTT. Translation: CASSPRGSSAEAFF.

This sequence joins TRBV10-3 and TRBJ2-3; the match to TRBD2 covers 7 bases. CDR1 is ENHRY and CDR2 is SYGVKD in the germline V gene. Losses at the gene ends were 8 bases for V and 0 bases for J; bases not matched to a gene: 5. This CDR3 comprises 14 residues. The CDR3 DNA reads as TGTGCCATCGGGGGAGCGGGAAGCACAGATACGCAGTATTTT. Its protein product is CAIGGAGSTDTQYF.

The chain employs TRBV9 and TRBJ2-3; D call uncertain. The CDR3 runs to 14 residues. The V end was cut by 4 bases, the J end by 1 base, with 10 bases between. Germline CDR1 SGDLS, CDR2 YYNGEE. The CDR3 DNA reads TGTGCCAGCAGCCCCCTGACTGGCACAGATACGCAGTATTTT. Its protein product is CASSPLTGTDTQYF.

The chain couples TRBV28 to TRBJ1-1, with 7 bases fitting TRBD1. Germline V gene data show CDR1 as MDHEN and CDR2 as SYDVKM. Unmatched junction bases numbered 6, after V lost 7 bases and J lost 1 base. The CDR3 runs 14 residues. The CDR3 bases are TGTGCCAGCAACGGTGGACAGGCGAACACTGAAGCTTTCTTT. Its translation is CASNGGQANTEAFF.

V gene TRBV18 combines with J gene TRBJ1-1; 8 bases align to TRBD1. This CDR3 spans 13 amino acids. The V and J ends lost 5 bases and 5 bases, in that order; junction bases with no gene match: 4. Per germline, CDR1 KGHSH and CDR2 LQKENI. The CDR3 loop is CASSVDRATEAFF. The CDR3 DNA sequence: TGTGCCAGCTCAGTGGACAGGGCTACTGAAGCTTTCTTT.